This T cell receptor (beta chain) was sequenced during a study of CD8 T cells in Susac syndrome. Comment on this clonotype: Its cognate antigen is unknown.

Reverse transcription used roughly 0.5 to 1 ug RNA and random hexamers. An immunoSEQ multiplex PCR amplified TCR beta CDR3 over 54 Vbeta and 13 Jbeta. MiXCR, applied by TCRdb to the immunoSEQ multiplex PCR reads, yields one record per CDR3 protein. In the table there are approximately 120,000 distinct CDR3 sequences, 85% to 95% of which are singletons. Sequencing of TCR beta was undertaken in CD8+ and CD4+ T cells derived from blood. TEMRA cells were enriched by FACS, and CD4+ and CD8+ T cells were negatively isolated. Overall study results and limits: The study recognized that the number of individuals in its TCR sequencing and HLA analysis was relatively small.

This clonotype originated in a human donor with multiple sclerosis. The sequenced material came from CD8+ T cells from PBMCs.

The CDR3 DNA reads as TGTGCCAGCAGCATCTTGACAGGGAGCACCGGGGAGCTGTTTTTT. Translation gives CASSILTGSTGELFF. V is TRBV9 and J is TRBJ2-2, with 7 nucleotides matching TRBD1. Per the germline V gene, CDR1 is SGDLS and CDR2 is YYNGEE. CDR3 size: 15 residues. V gave up 4 bases and J gave up 4 bases; unmatched junction bases: 7.